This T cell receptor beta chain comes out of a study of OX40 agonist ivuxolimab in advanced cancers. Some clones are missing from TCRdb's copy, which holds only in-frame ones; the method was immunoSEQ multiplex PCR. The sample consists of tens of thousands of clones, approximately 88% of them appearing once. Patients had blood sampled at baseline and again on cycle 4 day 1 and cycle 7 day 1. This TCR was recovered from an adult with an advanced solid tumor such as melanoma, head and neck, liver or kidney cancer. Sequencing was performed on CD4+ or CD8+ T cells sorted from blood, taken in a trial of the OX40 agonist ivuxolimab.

The CDR3 DNA reads as TGCAGCGCCCCGGGACAGGGCATGGGTGAGCAGTACTTC. It encodes CSAPGQGMGEQYF. The rearrangement joins TRBV29-1 to TRBJ2-7; 9 bases are shared with TRBD1. There are 13 residues in the CDR3. In germline, CDR1 is SQVTM, CDR2 ANQGSEA. The J segment lost 7 bases and the V segment lost 7 bases, leaving 11 bases of the junction unmatched.